Sequencing of this T cell receptor beta chain was carried out in a study of breast tumors, draining lymph nodes, adjacent tissues. J was trimmed by 9 bases and V by 0 bases; bases with no gene match: 10. Looked up from germline, CDR1 is DFQATT and CDR2 is SNEGSKA (reference sequence). CDR3 length: 14 residues. This clonotype was recorded many times. Breast cancer patients provided tissue from their axillary draining lymph nodes. Using its own MiXCR run on the multiplex PCR reads, TCRdb lists one record per CDR3 protein. This repertoire shows a few hundred thousand distinct CDR3 sequences, around 35% found once; its top ten account for approximately 3.6%.

The sample consisted of axillary lymph node tissue. The chain joins TRBV20-1 to TRBJ2-5, with 7 nucleotides matching TRBD1. The receptor comes from a female donor with breast cancer. Some clones in this sample may be carry-over from other donors' samples. The CDR3 spells CSARDRLDRAAQYF. The CDR3 DNA is TGCAGTGCTAGAGATCGACTCGACAGGGCGGCCCAGTACTTC.